This TCR beta chain was identified in a study of T cell responses to AZD1222 COVID-19 vaccine. Points from the study as a whole: Sampled repertoires all dated from after the peak T cell response. Across the whole spike, CD4 TCRs peaked at regions 160-218 and 743-854. White British ancestry dominated among donors, who included more females, and clonal diversity was possibly underestimated.

This clone was counted once. The antigen is not known. Measured with immunoSEQ multiplex PCR; TCRdb has only the in-frame clones, and not every one. The table includes some 150,000 clones, 85% to 90% detected once. Germline V gene data show CDR1 as MNHNS and CDR2 as SASEGT. The CDR3 spans 14 residues. Trimming cost V 1 base and J 1 base, with 7 bases left between them. V gene TRBV6-1 combines with J gene TRBJ1-1, with unresolved D. The sequence derives from an adult who received the AZD1222 COVID-19 vaccine. The input for sequencing was peripheral blood, taken 28 days after the second AZD1222 dose. CDR3 loop: CASSEGAKNTEAFF. The CDR3 region has the DNA TGTGCCAGCAGTGAAGGGGCCAAGAACACTGAAGCTTTCTTT.